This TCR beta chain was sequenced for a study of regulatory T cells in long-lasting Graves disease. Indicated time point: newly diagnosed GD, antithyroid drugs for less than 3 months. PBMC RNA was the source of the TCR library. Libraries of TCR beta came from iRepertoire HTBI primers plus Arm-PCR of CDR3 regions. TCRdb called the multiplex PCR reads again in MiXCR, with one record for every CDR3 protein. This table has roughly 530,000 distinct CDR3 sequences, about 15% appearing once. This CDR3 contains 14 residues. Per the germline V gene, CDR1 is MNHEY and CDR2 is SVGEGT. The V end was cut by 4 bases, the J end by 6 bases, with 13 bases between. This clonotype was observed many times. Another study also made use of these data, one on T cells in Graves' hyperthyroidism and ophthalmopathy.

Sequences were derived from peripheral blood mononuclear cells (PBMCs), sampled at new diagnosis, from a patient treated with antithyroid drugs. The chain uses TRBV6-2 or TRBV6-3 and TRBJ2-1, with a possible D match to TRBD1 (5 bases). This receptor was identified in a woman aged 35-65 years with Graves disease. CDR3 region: CASSSQGWANEQFF. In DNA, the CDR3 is TGTGCCAGCAGTTCCCAGGGATGGGCCAATGAGCAGTTCTTC.